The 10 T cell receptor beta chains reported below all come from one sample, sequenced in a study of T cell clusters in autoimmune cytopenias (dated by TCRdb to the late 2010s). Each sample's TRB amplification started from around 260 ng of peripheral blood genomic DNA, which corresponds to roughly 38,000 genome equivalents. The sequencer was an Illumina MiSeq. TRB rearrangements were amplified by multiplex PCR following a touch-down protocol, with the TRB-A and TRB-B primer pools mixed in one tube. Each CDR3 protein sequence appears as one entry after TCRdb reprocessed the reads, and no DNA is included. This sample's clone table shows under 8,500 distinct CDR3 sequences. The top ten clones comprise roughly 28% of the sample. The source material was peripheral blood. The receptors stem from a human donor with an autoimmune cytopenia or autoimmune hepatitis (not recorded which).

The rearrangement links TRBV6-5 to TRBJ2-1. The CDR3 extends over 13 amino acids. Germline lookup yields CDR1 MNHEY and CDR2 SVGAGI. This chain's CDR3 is CASSRLVGNEQFF.

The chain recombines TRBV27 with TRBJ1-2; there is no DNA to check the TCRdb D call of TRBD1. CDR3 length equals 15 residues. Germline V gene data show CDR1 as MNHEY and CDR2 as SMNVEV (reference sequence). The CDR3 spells CASSPQTGPARGYTF.

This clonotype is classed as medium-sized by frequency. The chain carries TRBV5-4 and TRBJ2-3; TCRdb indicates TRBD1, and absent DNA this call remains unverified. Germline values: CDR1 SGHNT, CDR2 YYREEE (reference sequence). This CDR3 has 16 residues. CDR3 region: CASSLGGAPSTDTQYF.

The CDR3 loop is CASSSLKQGNLGEQYF. The chain links TRBV5-4 to TRBJ2-7; TCRdb calls TRBD1, which cannot be checked without DNA. The germline gives CDR1 SGHNT, CDR2 YYREEE (reference sequence). The CDR3 has 16 amino acids.

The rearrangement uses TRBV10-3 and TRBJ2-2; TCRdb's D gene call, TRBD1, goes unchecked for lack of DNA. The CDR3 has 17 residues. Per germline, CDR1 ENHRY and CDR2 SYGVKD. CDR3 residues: CAISDPRTGTNTGELFF.

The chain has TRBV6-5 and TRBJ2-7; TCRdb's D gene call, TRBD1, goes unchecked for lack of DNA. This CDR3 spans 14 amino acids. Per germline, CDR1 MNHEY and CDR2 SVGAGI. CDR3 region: CASSRQGESYEQYF.

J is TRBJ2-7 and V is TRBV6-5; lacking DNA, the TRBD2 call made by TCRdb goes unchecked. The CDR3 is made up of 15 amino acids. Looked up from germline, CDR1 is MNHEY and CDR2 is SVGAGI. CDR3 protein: CASSRLAVEAYEQYF.

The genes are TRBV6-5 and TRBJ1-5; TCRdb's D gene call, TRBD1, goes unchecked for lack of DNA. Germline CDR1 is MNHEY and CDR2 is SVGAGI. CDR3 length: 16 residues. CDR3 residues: CASSLRQGGSNQPQHF.

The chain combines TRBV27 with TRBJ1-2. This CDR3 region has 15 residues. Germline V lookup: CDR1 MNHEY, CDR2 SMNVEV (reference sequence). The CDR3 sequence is CASSPSGGRNYGYTF.

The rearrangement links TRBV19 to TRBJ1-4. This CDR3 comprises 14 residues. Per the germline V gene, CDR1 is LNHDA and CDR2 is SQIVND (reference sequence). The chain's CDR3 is CASRLGTQDEKLFF. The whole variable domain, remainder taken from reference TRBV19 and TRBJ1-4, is DGGITQSPKYLFRKEGQNVTLSCEQNLNHDAMYWYRQDPGQGLRLIYYSQIVNDFQKGDIAEGYSVSREKKESFPLTVTSAQKNPTAFYLCASRLGTQDEKLFFGSGTQLSVL.